The TCR beta chain described here comes from a study of chemoradiotherapy in HPV16-positive cancers. Whole-study context: Candidate HPV-specific T-cell clones and common TCR motifs came from functional assays in a couple of HPV16-positive patients.

TCRdb's copy holds only in-frame clones and misses some; the assay was immunoSEQ multiplex PCR. The sample carries tens of thousands of clones, 85% to 95% recorded once. The sequence derives from a human donor with HPV-associated anogenital cancer. The material sequenced was blood, taken from a patient who underwent chemoradiotherapy.

The CDR3 reads CASSLWVGGGSTDTQYF. CDR3 bases: TGTGCCAGCAGCTTGTGGGTTGGCGGGGGGAGCACAGATACGCAGTATTTT. V usage is TRBV5-6 and J usage is TRBJ2-3; 8 positions match TRBD2. The CDR3 covers 17 residues. Germline V gene data show CDR1 as SGHDT and CDR2 as YYEEEE. The V gene end was trimmed by 1 base and the J gene end by 0 bases; junction bases not matched to a gene: 7.